One sample yielded the 14 T cell receptor beta chains listed below, sequenced in a study of identical twins. Each CDR3 protein is one row after TCRdb ran MiXCR on the 5' RACE reads. The data contain about 490,000 distinct CDR3 sequences, 15% of them singletons. This sample was shared with a second study, whose subject was yellow fever vaccine responses in identical twins.

The material sequenced was CD4+ T cells sorted from blood. The receptors shown here come from a woman aged 18-35 years in good health.

A few counts support this clonotype. V usage is TRBV6-1 and J usage is TRBJ2-3; 11 bases agree with TRBD1. The CDR3 contains 15 residues. From germline, CDR1 is MNHNS and CDR2 SASEGT. Unmatched junction bases numbered 7, after V lost 7 bases and J lost 4 bases. The CDR3 region has the DNA TGTGCCAGCACTCCTGGACAGGGGGCATCAGATACGCAGTATTTT. This sequence encodes CASTPGQGASDTQYF.

This clonotype was detected many times. The chain employs TRBV29-1 and TRBJ1-1; 7 positions match TRBD1. The CDR3 loop spans 14 amino acids. Germline lookup yields CDR1 SQVTM and CDR2 ANQGSEA. With 6 bases clipped from V and 1 base from J, the junction kept 8 bases outside the gene matches. Here the CDR3 reads CSVQSDRRNTEAFF. CDR3 in DNA: TGCAGCGTCCAGTCGGACAGGCGGAACACTGAAGCTTTCTTT.

This clonotype came up a few times. The CDR3 nucleotides read TGCAGTGCTCCCCGGACAGGCCTGGGGGAGTTCTTC. Translated: CSAPRTGLGEFF. The genes are TRBV20-1 and TRBJ2-1; TRBD1 matches at 7 bases. The CDR3 loop spans 12 amino acids. Unmatched junction bases numbered 12, after V lost 5 bases and J lost 14 bases. The germline CDR1 and CDR2 sequences are DFQATT and SNEGSKA (reference sequence).

The V and J genes are TRBV20-1 and TRBJ1-2; D is perhaps TRBD1 (5 bases). The CDR3 length is 14 residues. In germline, CDR1 is DFQATT, CDR2 SNEGSKA (reference sequence). V lost 8 bases and J 2 bases, leaving 18 bases between the germline ends. In nucleotides, the CDR3 is TGCAGTTTGACCGACAGCTGGATCAACTATGGCTACACCTTC. Its translation is CSLTDSWINYGYTF.

The genes are TRBV18 and TRBJ2-3; D is uncertain. Germline V gene lookup returns CDR1 KGHSH and CDR2 LQKENI. The V and J ends lost 0 bases and 0 bases respectively, with 10 bases between them. The CDR3 has 16 residues. CDR3 residues: CASSPPQSSSTDTQYF. DNA of the CDR3: TGTGCCAGCTCACCACCCCAGAGCTCTAGCACAGATACGCAGTATTTT.

The table lists this clonotype with many counts. The rearrangement links TRBV4-1 to TRBJ2-3; no clear D gene. Trimming removed 0 bases at V and 2 bases at J, with 15 bases between. The germline V gene has CDR1 MGHRA and CDR2 YSYEKL. CDR3 length equals 17 residues. CDR3 DNA: TGCGCCAGCAGCCAAGATAGGAGTCTACTCTACACAGATACGCAGTATTTT. Encoded protein: CASSQDRSLLYTDTQYF.

The rearrangement links TRBV5-4 to TRBJ2-1; 8 bases map to TRBD1. From germline, CDR1 is SGHNT and CDR2 YYREEE (reference sequence). J gave up 6 bases and V 3 bases, and 11 bases lay outside the gene matches. The CDR3 length is 16 residues. This chain's CDR3 is CASSSPGTGYSNEQFF. The DNA of the CDR3 is TGTGCCAGCAGCTCGCCGGGGACAGGATACAGCAATGAGCAGTTCTTC.

In its sample, this clonotype was seen a few times. This chain connects TRBV7-9 to TRBJ2-7; D is ambiguous. Germline V gene data show CDR1 as SEHNR and CDR2 as FQNEAQ (reference sequence). This CDR3 comprises 13 residues. Trimming shortened V by 1 base and J by 6 bases, and 10 bases separated the two germline ends. CDR3 bases: TGTGCCAGCAGCTTAGATGTGGCAGCCGAGCAGTACGTC. It yields the protein CASSLDVAAEQYV.

This chain uses TRBV27 with TRBJ1-5, with a weak D call TRBD1 (5 bases). Germline lookup yields CDR1 MNHEY and CDR2 SMNVEV (reference sequence). Trimming pared 0 bases from V and 0 bases from J, leaving 6 bases between. This CDR3 has 15 amino acids. CDR3 bases: TGTGCCAGCAGTTTATCGGGGGTTAGCAATCAGCCCCAGCATTTT. Amino acid sequence: CASSLSGVSNQPQHF.

CDR3 sequence (DNA): TGTGCCATCAGTGAGACCTCAAGGGGGACAGGGCGTAACCCCTACGAGCAGTACTTC. Translating it yields CAISETSRGTGRNPYEQYF. The chain joins TRBV10-3 to TRBJ2-7, with 9 bases that match TRBD1. CDR3 length: 19 amino acids. Trimming cost V 2 bases and J 2 bases; bases outside gene matches: 16. Germline V gene lookup returns CDR1 ENHRY and CDR2 SYGVKD.

The V gene is TRBV11-2, the J gene TRBJ2-1; D is tentatively TRBD1 or TRBD2 (5 bases each). CDR3 length: 15 residues. Trimming removed 3 bases from V and 0 bases from J, with 9 bases in between. CDR1 and CDR2 from the germline V gene are SGHAT and FQNNGV. The CDR3 DNA follows: TGTGCCAGCAGCTTTGAGGGGCCCTCCTACAATGAGCAGTTCTTC. It codes for CASSFEGPSYNEQFF. Full variable domain (missing parts from reference TRBV11-2 and TRBJ2-1): EAGVAQSPRYKIIEKRQSVAFWCNPISGHATLYWYQQILGQGPKLLIQFQNNGVVDDSQLPKDRFSAERLKGVDSTLKIQPAKLEDSAVYLCASSFEGPSYNEQFFGPGTRLTVL.

The chain uses TRBV15 and TRBJ2-3; 11 bases are a match to TRBD2. CDR3 length equals 18 residues. The germline V gene has CDR1 LNHNV and CDR2 YYDKDF (reference sequence). V gave up 0 bases and J gave up 9 bases; unmatched junction bases: 14. DNA for the CDR3: TGTGCCACCAGCAGAGAGGCAGCTGGACTAGCGGGTACAGGGACGCAGTATTTT. Translated, it gives CATSREAAGLAGTGTQYF.

The table lists this clonotype with a few counts. The gene calls are TRBV12-3 or TRBV12-4 and TRBJ2-6; unclear D gene. The V end was cut by 5 bases, the J end by 4 bases, with 12 bases between. CDR3 size: 15 residues. The CDR3 coding sequence is TGTGCCAGCAGTCCCACAGCCGCCGGGGCCAACGTCCTGACTTTC. It specifies CASSPTAAGANVLTF.

In this sample, this clonotype turned up many times. This rearrangement joins TRBV14 to TRBJ1-1; D is ambiguous. Trimming removed 1 base at V and 1 base at J, with 4 bases between. Germline CDR1 reads SGHDN; CDR2 reads FVKESK. This CDR3 is 13 amino acids long. CDR3 bases: TGTGCCAGCAGCCAAGCTGGGAACACTGAAGCTTTCTTT. As protein: CASSQAGNTEAFF.